The next 27 T cell receptor beta chains were all read from a single sample in a study of tumor and adjacent non-tumor tissue in lung cancer. TCRbeta libraries were built with three rounds of nested PCR, modified from ARM-PCR. A single record per CDR3 protein comes from TCRdb applying MiXCR to the multiplex PCR reads. The table lists about 140,000 distinct CDR3 sequences, around two thirds of them singletons. This sample's RNA came from whole unsorted tissue. The sequenced material came from lung tumor tissue. These receptors were taken from a man aged 60 to 69 with small cell lung cancer.

This chain links TRBV6-5 with TRBJ1-1, with D hard to call. Germline V gene sequence: CDR1 MNHEY, CDR2 SVGAGI. This CDR3 region has 16 residues. With 6 bases removed from V and 1 base from J, the gap between germline ends came to 18 bases. The CDR3 DNA follows: TGTGCCAGCAGCCCCGGACCGAGACGGGGGAACACTGAAGCTTTCTTT. Its protein is CASSPGPRRGNTEAFF.

Note on this clonotype: This may be a read error: a much more frequent sequence differs by one nucleotide. The chain links TRBV12-3 or TRBV12-4 to TRBJ1-6; 7 positions agree with TRBD1. V gave up 7 bases and J gave up 7 bases; unmatched junction bases: 7. The CDR3 runs to 14 residues. The CDR3 here is CASNYRGRNSPLHF. The CDR3 DNA follows: TGTGCCAGCAATTATAGGGGGCGGAATTCACCCCTCCACTTT.

This chain connects TRBV11-1 to TRBJ2-1, with D uncertain. Germline V CDR1 and CDR2: SGHAT, FQDESV (reference sequence). CDR3 length: 16 amino acids. V lost 1 base, J lost 8 bases, and 18 bases lay in between. The CDR3 loop reads CASSLEVKLGSHEQFF. The CDR3 nucleotides read TGTGCCAGCAGCTTAGAGGTCAAGCTTGGGTCTCATGAGCAGTTCTTC.

The genes are TRBV6-1 and TRBJ1-4, with D unresolved. V was pared by 7 bases and J by 0 bases, with 9 bases between. Germline V gene lookup returns CDR1 MNHNS and CDR2 SASEGT. This CDR3 has 14 residues. CDR3 in amino acids: CASTLFATNEKLFF. CDR3 coding DNA: TGTGCCAGCACTCTTTTTGCAACTAATGAAAAACTGTTTTTT.

This clonotype was observed a single time. This may be a read error, as it is one base from a much larger clone. This rearrangement joins TRBV6-1 to TRBJ2-7; 9 nucleotides align to TRBD2. Germline assignment: CDR1 MNHNS and CDR2 SASEGT. The CDR3 is made up of 17 amino acids. CDR3 coding DNA: TGTGTCAGCAGTGAATACTCCCGACTAGCGGTTGTCTACGAGCAGTACTTC. As protein: CVSSEYSRLAVVYEQYF.

This clonotype has a single count. Since a much larger clone is just one base distant, this may be a read error. The rearrangement links TRBV20-1 to TRBJ2-3, with unresolved D. CDR3 size: 14 residues. Germline V gene sequence: CDR1 DFQATT, CDR2 SNEGSKA (reference sequence). The V end lost 4 bases, the J end lost 0 bases, and 11 bases lay between the germline ends. This chain's CDR3 is CSAKIGASTDTQYF. DNA of the CDR3: TGCAGTGCTAAGATAGGAGCCAGCACAGATACGCAGTATTTT.

Details on this clonotype: This may come from a read error, since a much larger clone is one base off. The chain is built from TRBV30 and TRBJ1-1; TRBD1 agrees at 9 bases. This CDR3 region has 14 residues. The V and J ends lost 7 bases and 4 bases, in that order; junction bases with no gene match: 10. Germline CDR1 and CDR2: GTSNPN and SVGIG (reference sequence). The CDR3 loop reads CAYGTGSLGTEAFF. In DNA, the CDR3 is TGTGCCTACGGGACAGGGTCCCTTGGCACTGAAGCTTTCTTT.

As regards this clonotype: Germline is not matched at one junction end, which may reflect a read error. The chain couples TRBV5-4 to TRBJ2-5; TRBD2 matches 9 bases. Germline-derived CDR1 and CDR2 are SGHNT and YYREEE (reference sequence). This CDR3 is 16 amino acids long. The CDR3 region is CTSSLVSGRIIETQYF. In DNA, the CDR3 is TGTACCAGCAGCTTGGTTAGCGGGAGAATCATAGAGACCCAGTACTTC.

As regards this clonotype: One junction end does not reproduce the germline sequence, and a read error may be involved. The chain couples TRBV4-2 to TRBJ2-5; 7 bases are shared with TRBD1. The germline CDR1 and CDR2 sequences are LGHNA and YNFKEQ. The CDR3 runs to 14 residues. The CDR3 DNA sequence: TGTGCCAGCAGCCCCGGGACAGACCCCGAGACCCAGTATTTC. Protein product: CASSPGTDPETQYF.

This clonotype was seen more than once but under ten times. This may come from a read error, since a much larger clone is one base off. The chain is built from TRBV6-6 and TRBJ2-3; D unclear. This CDR3 has 12 amino acids. In germline, CDR1 is MNHNY, CDR2 SVGAGI (reference sequence). V was cut by 6 bases and J by 3 bases, with 7 bases left in between. The DNA for the CDR3 is TGTGCCAGCAGCATGACAACAGATACGCAGTATTTT. Residues: CASSMTTDTQYF.

A few counts support this clonotype. The V call is TRBV6-5, the J call TRBJ2-2; TRBD2 aligns across 7 bases. V shed 0 bases, J shed 5 bases, and the junction held 9 bases outside the gene matches. The V gene's germline CDR1 is MNHEY and CDR2 SVGAGI. The CDR3 runs 17 residues. CDR3 sequence reads: CASSYSSSPGGTGELFF. The CDR3 region has the DNA TGTGCCAGCAGTTACTCGAGTTCTCCCGGGGGGACCGGGGAGCTGTTTTTT.

Of note for this clonotype: The conserved closing phenylalanine or tryptophan is absent in this CDR3, likely reflecting a read error. V is TRBV6-5 and J is TRBJ2-7; weak D call: TRBD2 (7 bases). The V gene lost 8 bases and the J gene lost 3 bases, with 20 bases spanning the gap. The CDR3 is made up of 15 amino acids. The germline CDR1 and CDR2 sequences are MNHEY and SVGAGI. The CDR3, as DNA: TGTGCCAGCTGGGGGGGGCTAGCACCAGGCTACGAGCAGTACATC. Translating it yields CASWGGLAPGYEQYI.

There are many counts of this clonotype. The gene calls are TRBV6-5 and TRBJ2-1; 9 bases align to TRBD2. The germline V gene has CDR1 MNHEY and CDR2 SVGAGI. The V gene end was trimmed by 5 bases and the J gene end by 1 base; junction bases not matched to a gene: 9. The CDR3 is 17 residues long. The CDR3, as DNA: TGTGCCAGCAGTAGGGGGTTAGCGGGAGTGTCCTACAATGAGCAGTTCTTC. It translates to CASSRGLAGVSYNEQFF.

This chain's CDR3 is CASGSGGLEVNEQFF. The CDR3 region has the DNA TGTGCCAGCGGCTCGGGGGGACTAGAGGTCAATGAGCAGTTCTTC. This chain joins TRBV6-1 and TRBJ2-1; 8 bases map to TRBD2. Germline V lookup: CDR1 MNHNS, CDR2 SASEGT. This CDR3 region has 15 residues. The V gene end was trimmed by 8 bases and the J gene end by 6 bases; junction bases not matched to a gene: 12.

This clonotype was counted between two and nine times. Just one base apart from a much larger clone, this may be a read error. This chain uses TRBV6-1 with TRBJ2-7; TRBD1 matches 7 bases. The CDR3 is 15 amino acids. Germline CDR1 and CDR2: MNHNS and SASEGT. CDR3 region: CASSAEQGSSYKQYF. In nucleotides, the CDR3 is TGTGCCAGCAGTGCTGAACAGGGGAGCTCCTACAAGCAGTACTTC.

This clonotype occurred many times. V and J are TRBV4-2 and TRBJ1-4; D remains ambiguous. The germline CDR1 and CDR2 sequences are LGHNA and YNFKEQ. The ends were cut back, 0 bases at V and 4 bases at J, with 9 bases in the middle. The CDR3 runs 15 residues. The CDR3 loop reads CASSQDRASNEKLFF. The CDR3 region has the DNA TGTGCCAGCAGCCAAGATAGGGCGAGTAATGAAAAACTGTTTTTT.

The CDR3 region has the DNA TGTGCCATCAGTGGGGGCGGGAGTCAATTTAATGAGCAGTTCTTC. Residues: CAISGGGSQFNEQFF. The V and J genes are TRBV10-3 and TRBJ2-1; 7 bases are shared with TRBD2. The CDR3 contains 15 residues. With V trimmed by 4 bases and J by 7 bases, 10 bases remained unmatched. CDR1 ENHRY and CDR2 SYGVKD come from the germline V gene.

This clonotype came up many times. The chain has TRBV6-5 and TRBJ1-1, with D uncertain. CDR3 length: 14 residues. CDR1 is MNHEY, CDR2 SVGAGI, per germline. Trimming removed 0 bases at V and 5 bases at J, with 10 bases between. CDR3 in amino acids: CASSYSNGLTEAFF. CDR3 bases: TGTGCCAGCAGTTACTCGAACGGATTAACTGAAGCTTTCTTT.

As for this clonotype: Since no conserved phenylalanine or tryptophan closes the CDR3, a read error is the likely cause. The chain is built from TRBV11-2 and TRBJ1-1, with a weak D call TRBD1 (6 bases). V lost 3 bases and J lost 0, with 11 bases in between. This CDR3 is 15 amino acids long. Germline CDR1 is SGHAT and CDR2 is FQNNGV. The CDR3 region is CASSFRPGVNTEAFI. The CDR3 nucleotides are TGTGCCAGCAGCTTTCGTCCAGGGGTGAACACTGAAGCTTTCATT.

The chain employs TRBV6-1 and TRBJ2-1, with unresolved D. The V end lost 8 bases, the J end lost 5 bases, and 19 bases lay between the germline ends. This CDR3 contains 15 residues. Per the germline V gene, CDR1 is MNHNS and CDR2 is SASEGT. CDR3 coding DNA: TGTGCCAGCGGGATGGGATTCGCCTATCACAATGAGCAGTTCTTC. Its protein is CASGMGFAYHNEQFF.

This clonotype has a count of ten or more. The chain couples TRBV29-1 to TRBJ2-5, with 8 bases fitting TRBD1. With 7 bases clipped from V and 5 bases from J, the junction kept 6 bases outside the gene matches. This CDR3 has 12 amino acids. The germline V gene encodes CDR1 SQVTM and CDR2 ANQGSEA. For the CDR3, the DNA is TGCAGCGGGGCAGGGGGCGCCGAGACCCAGTACTTC. Translating it yields CSGAGGAETQYF.

A note on this clonotype: The junction and the germline gene differ at one end; a read error may be behind it. This chain joins TRBV20-1 and TRBJ1-5; D possibly corresponds to TRBD1 (6 bases). The CDR3 runs to 12 residues. CDR1 is DFQATT and CDR2 is SNEGSKA in the germline V gene (reference sequence). CDR3 residues: CSALTGNQPHHF. The CDR3 DNA is TGCAGTGCTTTAACAGGGAATCAGCCCCATCATTTT.

This clonotype was recorded a few times. Mismatch with germline at one junction end may stem from a read error. V and J are TRBV6-5 and TRBJ2-3; 8 bases agree with TRBD2. The CDR3 runs to 16 residues. Germline loops: CDR1 MNHEY, CDR2 SVGAGI. The CDR3: CASSGGTSSFPDTQYF. The CDR3 DNA reads TGTGCTAGCAGTGGGGGGACTAGTTCGTTTCCGGATACGCAGTATTTT.

This clonotype has a count of ten or more. The J gene is TRBJ2-3, the V gene TRBV11-2; D unresolved. CDR1 and CDR2 from the germline V gene are SGHAT and FQNNGV. This CDR3 region has 11 residues. Trimming removed 5 bases from V and 9 bases from J, with 9 bases in between. Here the CDR3 DNA reads TGTGCCAGCAGCCCCCTGGGGACGCAGTATTTT. It is translated as CASSPLGTQYF. The full variable domain, with the rest looked up from reference TRBV11-2 and TRBJ2-3, is EAGVAQSPRYKIIEKRQSVAFWCNPISGHATLYWYQQILGQGPKLLIQFQNNGVVDDSQLPKDRFSAERLKGVDSTLKIQPAKLEDSAVYLCASSPLGTQYFGPGTRLTVL.

As concerns this clonotype: A read error may be the cause here, since a much bigger clone is one base away. The chain has TRBV20-1 and TRBJ2-1, with D perhaps matching TRBD1 (5 bases). CDR1 and CDR2 from the germline V gene are DFQATT and SNEGSKA (reference sequence). The CDR3 is 14 residues long. The CDR3 sequence: CSAKQGFSHNEQFF. In nucleotides, the CDR3 is TGCAGTGCAAAGCAGGGTTTCTCCCACAATGAGCAGTTCTTC.

The rearrangement joins TRBV4-1 to TRBJ2-2; 10 bases are shared with TRBD1. The germline gives CDR1 MGHRA, CDR2 YSYEKL. V lost 6 bases and J lost 4; bases outside the gene matches: 5. This CDR3 has 15 residues. CDR3 protein: CASSRTGGITGELFF. CDR3 sequence (DNA): TGCGCCAGCAGTCGGACAGGGGGAATCACCGGGGAGCTGTTTTTT.

The CDR3 nucleotides read TGTGCCAGCAGCTTAGGGAGGACAGTGAACTATGGCTACACCTTC. Encoded protein: CASSLGRTVNYGYTF. The chain recombines TRBV11-2 with TRBJ1-2; D perhaps matches TRBD1 (6 bases). V was pared by 1 base and J by 2 bases, with 11 bases between. The germline CDR1 and CDR2 sequences are SGHAT and FQNNGV. CDR3 length equals 15 residues.